This passage covers 11 T cell receptor beta chains from one sample sequenced in a study of response to subunit inactivated influenza vaccine. TCRdb re-analysed the RT-PCR reads in MiXCR, keeping a single row per CDR3 protein. The table includes more than 700,000 distinct CDR3 sequences, 21% detected once. Sequenced here: PBMCs from blood, sampled roughly 5 days after vaccination. The receptors originated from a man aged 45-60 years who received an inactivated influenza vaccine.

The chain combines TRBV12-3 or TRBV12-4 with TRBJ1-6, with 10 positions matching TRBD1. This CDR3 region has 14 residues. J gave up 9 bases and V 6 bases, and 5 bases lay outside the gene matches. CDR3 region: CASSKTGGGSPLHF. CDR3 DNA sequence: TGTGCCAGCAGCAAGACAGGGGGCGGTTCACCCCTCCACTTT.

In this sample, this clonotype turned up a few times. The chain carries TRBV4-3 and TRBJ2-3; D unclear. V lost 3 bases, J lost 5 bases, and 9 bases lay in between. This CDR3 spans 13 amino acids. Germline V CDR1 and CDR2: LGHNA, YSLEER. The CDR3 loop is CASSQGHGDTQYF. The CDR3 DNA reads TGCGCCAGCAGCCAGGGTCATGGAGATACGCAGTATTTT.

This clonotype was counted between two and nine times. This chain joins TRBV15 and TRBJ2-7; D is unresolved. The CDR3 is 17 residues long. V shed 0 bases and J shed 0 bases, with 15 bases lying between them. Germline CDR1 reads LNHNV; CDR2 reads YYDKDF (reference sequence). The CDR3 protein is CATSRDKARYSSYEQYF. The DNA of the CDR3 is TGTGCCACCAGCAGAGATAAGGCCAGGTACAGCTCCTACGAGCAGTACTTC.

This sequence joins TRBV7-9 and TRBJ1-2, with no clear D. Trimming pared 1 base from V and 8 bases from J, leaving 8 bases between. The CDR3 runs to 12 residues. The V gene's germline CDR1 is SEHNR and CDR2 FQNEAQ (reference sequence). DNA of the CDR3: TGTGCCAGCAGCTTAGAAGTGACAGGCTACACCTTC. This encodes CASSLEVTGYTF.

The chain recombines TRBV5-5 with TRBJ2-7; the D gene is possibly TRBD2 (5 bases). The V end was cut by 3 bases, the J end by 2 bases, with 9 bases between. CDR1 SGHKS and CDR2 YYEKEE come from the germline V gene (reference sequence). The CDR3 extends over 13 amino acids. The CDR3 DNA is TGTGCCAGCAGCTGGGAGATGGCCTACGAGCAGTACTTC. It yields the protein CASSWEMAYEQYF.

This clonotype was observed once. V usage is TRBV4-3 and J usage is TRBJ2-3; D uncertain. V gave up 0 bases and J gave up 6 bases, with 13 bases separating them. Germline V gene lookup returns CDR1 LGHNA and CDR2 YSLEER. The CDR3 is made up of 15 amino acids. The CDR3: CASSQDSGLGDTQYF. DNA for the CDR3: TGCGCCAGCAGCCAAGACTCGGGTCTGGGGGATACGCAGTATTTT.

This clonotype was observed at least ten times. A read error may account for a junction end that differs from germline. CDR3 in DNA: TGTGCCAGCAGTTTGGCAGGGATGAACACTGAAGCTTTCTTT. The encoded protein is CASSLAGMNTEAFF. The V and J genes are TRBV5-1 and TRBJ1-1; D might be TRBD1 (5 bases). Germline CDR1 is SGHRS and CDR2 is YFSETQ. This CDR3 has 14 amino acids.

This chain uses TRBV7-9 with TRBJ2-5; 8 bases map to TRBD1. The germline V gene has CDR1 SEHNR and CDR2 FQNEAQ (reference sequence). The CDR3 spans 15 residues. After removal of 8 bases from V and 3 bases from J, the junction contained 11 bases not matched to a gene. The CDR3 DNA sequence: TGTGCCAGCGGGGGGTGGCCGGGACAGGAAGAGACCCAGTACTTC. Protein product: CASGGWPGQEETQYF.

A few counts support this clonotype. Possible read error: a much larger clone is one base away. The gene calls are TRBV28 and TRBJ2-3; tentative D call: TRBD2 (6 bases). The germline CDR1 and CDR2 sequences are MDHEN and SYDVKM. The CDR3 length is 12 residues. Deletions cut 2 bases from V and 8 bases from J, with 8 bases between. CDR3 DNA: TGTGCCAGCAGTTTAACTAGCCGTACGCAGTATTTT. This gives the protein CASSLTSRTQYF.

The J gene is TRBJ2-3, the V gene TRBV11-2, with 15 bases lining up with TRBD2. This CDR3 spans 18 amino acids. CDR1 SGHAT and CDR2 FQNNGV come from the germline V gene. After removal of 4 bases from V and 0 bases from J, the junction contained 5 bases not matched to a gene. The CDR3 loop reads CASSSIGTSGGSTDTQYF. For the CDR3, the DNA is TGTGCCAGCAGCTCCATAGGGACTAGCGGGGGGAGCACAGATACGCAGTATTTT.

This chain uses TRBV4-3 with TRBJ2-2; D is perhaps TRBD2 (6 bases). V lost 5 bases to trimming and J lost 6 bases, with 19 bases between them. Germline CDR1 reads LGHNA; CDR2 reads YSLEER. The CDR3 spans 16 residues. CDR3 bases: TGCGCCAGCAGCGCCTTGTCGGGGATAGCGGCCGGGGAGCTGTTTTTT. This translates into CASSALSGIAAGELFF.